This entry lists 24 T cell receptor beta chains sequenced from one sample in a study of blood T cell repertoires in COVID-19. Assay: immunoSEQ multiplex PCR; the TCRdb copy retains only in-frame clones and omits some. The sample has 62,000 or so clones; roughly nine tenths are singletons. The material sequenced was peripheral blood. The receptors were gathered from a man between 45 and 60 years old with active COVID-19.

This clone has a single count. The chain joins TRBV14 to TRBJ2-3; TRBD2 aligns across 7 bases. CDR1 is SGHDN, CDR2 FVKESK, per germline. With V trimmed by 5 bases and J by 2 bases, 22 bases remained unmatched. The CDR3 is 20 residues long. The CDR3: CASSISSAGIRFRNTDTQYF. The CDR3 DNA reads TGTGCCAGCAGCATATCTTCAGCGGGGATCCGCTTTAGAAACACAGATACGCAGTATTTT.

This chain uses TRBV7-2 with TRBJ1-2; D remains ambiguous. The V and J ends lost 5 bases and 8 bases respectively, with 15 bases between them. This CDR3 spans 13 amino acids. Germline V gene data show CDR1 as SGHTA and CDR2 as FQGNSA. DNA of the CDR3: TGTGCCAGCAGCCCCCGAAGGGAGAGGGGCTACACCTTC. This codes for CASSPRRERGYTF.

The CDR3 DNA reads as TGTGCCAGCAGCTCGGACAGGGAGGGTGAGCAGTTCTTC. Its protein product is CASSSDREGEQFF. This rearrangement joins TRBV7-3 to TRBJ2-1; possible D gene TRBD1, 8 bases. The CDR3 totals 13 residues. The germline V gene has CDR1 SGHTA and CDR2 FQGTGA. Trimming cost V 4 bases and J 9 bases, with 13 bases left between them.

The CDR3 coding sequence is TGTGCCAGCAGCTTAACGACTTTCGGGACCCAGTACTTC. Amino acids: CASSLTTFGTQYF. The chain joins TRBV11-3 to TRBJ2-5; D is unresolved. The germline V gene encodes CDR1 SGHNT and CDR2 YENEEA. The CDR3 loop spans 13 amino acids. Trimming removed 2 bases from V and 7 bases from J, with 11 bases in between.

The rearrangement links TRBV30 to TRBJ2-7; maybe TRBD2 (6 bases). The CDR3 contains 13 residues. Germline V gene sequence: CDR1 GTSNPN, CDR2 SVGIG (reference sequence). The V end was cut by 0 bases, the J end by 6 bases, with 12 bases between. CDR3 coding DNA: TGTGCCTGGAGTGTAGCCCAGGGAGGCGAGCAGTACTTC. Translated, it gives CAWSVAQGGEQYF.

In its sample, this clone was seen a few times. This rearrangement joins TRBV12-5 to TRBJ1-1; 9 bases fit TRBD1. Looked up from germline, CDR1 is LGHNT and CDR2 is FRNRAP. The CDR3 spans 15 residues. Trimming cost V 5 bases and J 5 bases; bases outside gene matches: 9. The CDR3 region has the DNA TGTGCTAGTGGTGGCGCACAGGGGGCAATGACTGAAGCTTTCTTT. Protein sequence: CASGGAQGAMTEAFF. Full variable domain (outside the CDR3, taken from reference TRBV12-5 and TRBJ1-1): DARVTQTPRHKVTEMGQEVTMRCQPILGHNTVFWYRQTMMQGLELLAYFRNRAPLDDSGMPKDRFSAEMPDATLATLKIQPSEPRDSAVYFCASGGAQGAMTEAFFGQGTRLTVV.

The chain couples TRBV6-1 to TRBJ2-1, with D tentatively TRBD1 (6 bases). The CDR3 consists of 16 residues. Looked up from germline, CDR1 is MNHNS and CDR2 is SASEGT. V was trimmed by 4 bases and J by 0 bases, leaving 13 bases between them. CDR3 in DNA: TGTGCCAGCAGTGGGGGACACTTCCTCTCCTACAATGAGCAGTTCTTC. Translated, it gives CASSGGHFLSYNEQFF.

This chain joins TRBV12-3 or TRBV12-4 and TRBJ2-3; tentative D call: TRBD2 (6 bases). Trimming took 1 base from V and 4 from J, leaving 6 bases between them. The CDR3 has 13 residues. CDR3 DNA: TGTGCCAGCAGTTTAGGGGGGGCAGATACGCAGTATTTT. Its protein product is CASSLGGADTQYF.

This chain uses TRBV11-3 with TRBJ2-7; a weak D match, TRBD1 (5 bases). The V end lost 3 bases, the J end lost 3 bases, and 9 bases lay between the germline ends. This CDR3 spans 13 amino acids. CDR1 is SGHNT and CDR2 is YENEEA in the germline V gene. The CDR3 bases are TGTGCCAGCAGCTTGGCCCAGGGCTACGAGCAGTACTTC. Its protein is CASSLAQGYEQYF.

The CDR3 loop reads CASSQAPSTTNYEQYF. For the CDR3, the DNA is TGTGCCAGCAGCCAAGCCCCTAGCACCACAAACTACGAGCAGTACTTC. The chain links TRBV3-1 (or the pseudogene TRBV3-2) to TRBJ2-7; D might be TRBD2 (5 bases). This CDR3 region has 16 residues. The germline V and J ends were trimmed by 1 base and 3 bases, with 16 bases remaining between them. CDR1 LGHDT and CDR2 YNNKEL come from the germline V gene (reference sequence).

V and J are TRBV5-1 and TRBJ1-2; possibly TRBD1 for D (6 bases). The V and J ends lost 2 bases and 0 bases respectively, with 17 bases between them. The CDR3 length is 17 residues. Germline CDR1 reads SGHRS; CDR2 reads YFSETQ. This CDR3 reads CASSFNTLQGTNYGYTF. In nucleotides, the CDR3 is TGCGCCAGCAGCTTCAACACTTTACAGGGTACTAACTATGGCTACACCTTC.

This sequence joins TRBV2 and TRBJ2-1; tentatively, D is TRBD1 (5 bases). CDR3 length: 14 residues. Trimming cost V 4 bases and J 4 bases, with 11 bases left between them. From germline, CDR1 is SNHLY and CDR2 FYNNEI. The CDR3: CASSAAGPYNEQFF. The DNA for the CDR3 is TGTGCCAGCAGTGCGGCAGGGCCATACAATGAGCAGTTCTTC.

V and J are TRBV27 and TRBJ2-1; TRBD1 matches at 8 bases. The CDR3 is 15 residues long. The trim removed 0 bases at V and 9 bases at J, leaving 7 bases unmatched. Germline CDR1 MNHEY, CDR2 SMNVEV (reference sequence). CDR3 nucleotides: TGTGCCAGCAGTTTATCGATCAGGGGGCAGGGTGAGCAGTTCTTC. Translated: CASSLSIRGQGEQFF.

The rearrangement joins TRBV27 to TRBJ2-7, with 9 bases identical to TRBD1. Germline V gives CDR1 MNHEY, CDR2 SMNVEV (reference sequence). The CDR3 extends over 15 amino acids. After removal of 5 bases from V and 1 base from J, the junction contained 6 bases not matched to a gene. The CDR3 here is CASSGGQGLSYEQYF. The CDR3 nucleotides are TGTGCCAGCAGTGGGGGACAGGGCCTTTCCTACGAGCAGTACTTC.

The chain carries TRBV4-1 and TRBJ2-2; 8 positions match TRBD2. The germline V gene encodes CDR1 MGHRA and CDR2 YSYEKL. This CDR3 is 17 amino acids long. Losses at the gene ends were 0 bases for V and 8 bases for J; bases not matched to a gene: 11. CDR3: CASSQDRREAGDGELFF. CDR3 sequence (DNA): TGCGCCAGCAGCCAAGACAGGAGGGAAGCGGGGGATGGGGAGCTGTTTTTT.

This clone was seen only once. V usage is TRBV7-2 and J usage is TRBJ2-1; D perhaps matches TRBD2 (6 bases). V lost 0 bases to trimming and J lost 5 bases, with 8 bases between them. The CDR3 is 14 amino acids. Per the germline V gene, CDR1 is SGHTA and CDR2 is FQGNSA. DNA for the CDR3: TGTGCCAGCAGCTTAGCCGGGGGAGACAATGAGCAGTTCTTC. Its protein is CASSLAGGDNEQFF. Variable domain in full (rest from reference TRBV7-2 and TRBJ2-1): GAGVSQSPSNKVTEKGKDVELRCDPISGHTALYWYRQSLGQGLEFLIYFQGNSAPDKSGLPSDRFSAERTGGSVSTLTIQRTQQEDSAVYLCASSLAGGDNEQFFGPGTRLTVL.

This chain's CDR3 is CASSRTGGAREQYF. In DNA, the CDR3 is TGTGCCAGCAGCCGGACAGGGGGCGCGAGAGAGCAGTACTTC. V gene TRBV6-2 or TRBV6-3 combines with J gene TRBJ2-7; 11 positions agree with TRBD1. Germline V gene sequence: CDR1 MNHEY, CDR2 SVGEGT. The V gene end was trimmed by 6 bases and the J gene end by 7 bases; junction bases not matched to a gene: 8. This CDR3 has 14 residues.

The gene calls are TRBV3-1 (or the pseudogene TRBV3-2) and TRBJ1-4, with no clear D. Trimming stripped 3 bases from V and 5 bases from J, with 10 bases between. The V gene's germline CDR1 is LGHDT and CDR2 YNNKEL (reference sequence). This CDR3 spans 14 amino acids. The DNA of the CDR3 is TGTGCCAGCAGCCAGAGGCAGATCAATGAAAAACTGTTTTTT. This encodes CASSQRQINEKLFF.

V and J are TRBV7-2 and TRBJ1-6; D gene unclear. The CDR3 sequence is 16 residues long. Between the trimmed V and J ends, which lost 2 bases and 6 bases, there was a span of 14 bases. Germline CDR1 reads SGHTA; CDR2 reads FQGNSA. CDR3 DNA sequence: TGTGCCAGCAGCTTACTAGCTTTACACTCTAATTCACCCCTCCACTTT. Amino acids: CASSLLALHSNSPLHF.

V is TRBV6-5 and J is TRBJ1-4; TRBD1 matches 10 bases. Per germline, CDR1 MNHEY and CDR2 SVGAGI. The V gene end was trimmed by 6 bases and the J gene end by 6 bases; junction bases not matched to a gene: 7. This CDR3 spans 15 amino acids. The DNA of the CDR3 is TGTGCCAGCAGGGGTTTGGGACAGGGGTATGAAAAACTGTTTTTT. Amino acid sequence: CASRGLGQGYEKLFF.

The rearrangement uses TRBV5-1 and TRBJ2-7; a weak D match, TRBD1 (6 bases). CDR1 is SGHRS, CDR2 YFSETQ, per germline. CDR3 length equals 15 residues. V was trimmed by 2 bases and J by 5 bases, leaving 17 bases between them. The CDR3 region is CASSFYREYENEQYF. CDR3 sequence (DNA): TGCGCCAGCAGCTTCTACAGGGAATATGAGAACGAGCAGTACTTC.

V and J are TRBV11-2 and TRBJ1-3; 7 bases agree with TRBD1. Germline V gene data show CDR1 as SGHAT and CDR2 as FQNNGV. Trimming cost V 8 bases and J 8 bases; bases outside gene matches: 15. The CDR3 has 15 residues. The CDR3 here is CASRTTQTGSYTIYF. The CDR3 DNA follows: TGTGCCAGCCGAACGACTCAGACAGGGTCCTACACCATATATTTT. Full variable domain (remainder filled in from reference TRBV11-2 and TRBJ1-3): EAGVAQSPRYKIIEKRQSVAFWCNPISGHATLYWYQQILGQGPKLLIQFQNNGVVDDSQLPKDRFSAERLKGVDSTLKIQPAKLEDSAVYLCASRTTQTGSYTIYFGEGSWLTVV.

This clone showed up many times. The chain combines TRBV6-2 or TRBV6-3 with TRBJ1-4; no definite D call. This CDR3 comprises 13 residues. Germline CDR1 reads MNHEY; CDR2 reads SVGEGT. Trimming cost V 2 bases and J 8 bases, with 9 bases left between them. Here the CDR3 reads CASSYGESEKLFF. CDR3 nucleotides: TGTGCCAGCAGTTACGGAGAGTCCGAAAAACTGTTTTTT.

CDR3 region: CASSHGVPESSYEQYF. The CDR3 DNA is TGTGCCAGCAGCCACGGGGTCCCCGAAAGCTCCTACGAGCAGTACTTC. The chain couples TRBV7-8 to TRBJ2-7; perhaps TRBD2 as D (5 bases). Per germline, CDR1 SGHVS and CDR2 FQNEAQ. The CDR3 is made up of 16 amino acids. V was cut by 5 bases and J by 0 bases, with 17 bases left in between.